The text below deals with one T cell receptor beta chain. Its antigen is currently unknown. This sample is drawn from a study of lymphopenia after photon versus proton radiotherapy. Study outcomes and limitations: Under photons, naive T cells and diversity fell while effector/memory populations rose. Post-nadir TCR diversity decline inversely tracked overall survival among those who died. Only patients who died were analyzed for survival; proton advantage is unproven.

CDR3 length: 12 amino acids. In germline, CDR1 is SQVTM, CDR2 ANQGSEA. V lost 7 bases and J 0 bases, leaving 9 bases between the germline ends. Only in-frame clones appear in the TCRdb table, and some are missing; sequencing was by immunoSEQ multiplex PCR. This sample has about 26,000 clones, with around 85% found just once. V gene TRBV29-1 combines with J gene TRBJ1-1, with D unresolved. The clonotype was recovered from a man aged 25-45 years with gastric cancer. Specimen: peripheral blood, collected from a patient treated with photon-based radiotherapy. The CDR3 protein is CSGRIMNTEAFF. Here the CDR3 DNA reads TGCAGCGGCAGGATCATGAACACTGAAGCTTTCTTT. Together with reference TRBV29-1 and TRBJ1-1, the CDR3 gives the full variable domain: SAVISQKPSRDICQRGTSLTIQCQVDSQVTMMFWYRQQPGQSLTLIATANQGSEATYESGFVIDKFPISRPNLTFSTLTVSNMSPEDSSIYLCSGRIMNTEAFFGQGTRLTVV.